Below, 27 T cell receptor beta chains from the same sample are listed, as sequenced in a study of control samples from healthy donors and cancer patients. The assay was immunoSEQ multiplex PCR, and TCRdb's table has in-frame clones only and misses some. Of 90,000 to 150,000 clones listed, approximately 90% are singletons. Sample: blood. The receptors derive from a man between 25 and 39 years old in good health.

This clone showed up just a few times. The chain uses TRBV6-1 and TRBJ1-5, with unresolved D. The CDR3 loop spans 15 amino acids. Germline V gives CDR1 MNHNS, CDR2 SASEGT. The germline V and J ends were trimmed by 1 base and 2 bases, with 9 bases remaining between them. CDR3 region: CASSEGGSRNQPQHF. In nucleotides, the CDR3 is TGTGCCAGCAGTGAAGGGGGATCGCGCAATCAGCCCCAGCATTTT.

The chain uses TRBV4-1 and TRBJ1-4, with D possibly matching TRBD1 (5 bases). From germline, CDR1 is MGHRA and CDR2 YSYEKL. V lost 4 bases and J 2 bases, leaving 14 bases between the germline ends. This CDR3 is built from 16 residues. The CDR3 DNA sequence: TGCGCCAGCAGCCGGCAGGGTGTTGAGACTAATGAAAAACTGTTTTTT. The encoded protein is CASSRQGVETNEKLFF.

This chain uses TRBV3-1 (or the pseudogene TRBV3-2) with TRBJ1-4, with 7 bases aligning to TRBD1. The CDR3 spans 15 residues. Germline V gene data show CDR1 as LGHDT and CDR2 as YNNKEL (reference sequence). V dropped 4 bases and J dropped 6; count of bases not matched to a gene: 8. For the CDR3, the DNA is TGTGCCAGCAGCCTCGGACGACAGGGAGATGAAAAACTGTTTTTT. It is translated as CASSLGRQGDEKLFF.

In nucleotides, the CDR3 is TGCGCCAGCAGCTTGGAGTCAGGGGCTGGAAACACCATATATTTT. This translates into CASSLESGAGNTIYF. The rearrangement links TRBV5-1 to TRBJ1-3, with D perhaps TRBD1 (6 bases). From germline, CDR1 is SGHRS and CDR2 YFSETQ. CDR3 size: 15 residues. Trimming removed 0 bases from V and 2 bases from J, with 9 bases in between. Drawing the rest from reference TRBV5-1 and TRBJ1-3, the complete variable domain is KAGVTQTPRYLIKTRGQQVTLSCSPISGHRSVSWYQQTPGQGLQFLFEYFSETQRNKGNFPGRFSGRQFSNSRSEMNVSTLELGDSALYLCASSLESGAGNTIYFGEGSWLTVV.

In DNA, the CDR3 is TGTGCCAGCAGCGTGGGGGGACAGGGAGGTCAGCCCCAGCATTTT. Translated: CASSVGGQGGQPQHF. The chain employs TRBV27 and TRBJ1-5; 9 nucleotides agree with TRBD1. Trimming at V came to 6 bases and at J to 6 bases, leaving 9 bases not matched to a gene. Germline V gene sequence: CDR1 MNHEY, CDR2 SMNVEV (reference sequence). This CDR3 spans 15 amino acids.

The chain uses TRBV6-4 and TRBJ2-1, with D perhaps matching TRBD1 or TRBD2 (5 bases each). This CDR3 contains 14 residues. The V gene's germline CDR1 is MRHNA and CDR2 SNTAGT. Trimming took 5 bases from V and 1 from J, leaving 9 bases between them. This CDR3 is CASSRDGSYNEQFF. The DNA of the CDR3 is TGTGCCAGCAGTCGGGACGGGTCCTACAATGAGCAGTTCTTC.

This clone was recorded only once. The chain recombines TRBV6-4 with TRBJ1-4, with D unclear. CDR1 MRHNA and CDR2 SNTAGT come from the germline V gene. This CDR3 is built from 13 residues. V was cut by 5 bases and J by 8 bases, with 12 bases left in between. In DNA, the CDR3 is TGTGCCAGCAGTCCGAGGAAGGGCGAAAAACTGTTTTTT. It specifies CASSPRKGEKLFF.

The chain links TRBV10-2 to TRBJ2-3; 8 bases line up with TRBD1. The germline CDR1 and CDR2 sequences are WSHSY and SAAADI. The CDR3 loop spans 14 amino acids. V shed 6 bases and J 5 bases; nucleotides not matched to a gene: 7. The CDR3 DNA reads TGCGCCAGCAGCCGGACAGGGCGGGGAGATACGCAGTATTTT. It yields the protein CASSRTGRGDTQYF.

The chain has TRBV10-2 and TRBJ2-5; D is possibly TRBD1 or TRBD2 (6 bases each). Germline V CDR1 and CDR2: WSHSY, SAAADI. This CDR3 contains 13 residues. V shed 7 bases and J shed 7 bases, with 16 bases lying between them. CDR3 amino acids: CASNQRRGTTQYF. DNA for the CDR3: TGCGCCAGCAACCAACGGAGGGGGACGACCCAGTACTTC.

The sample holds one count of this clone. This chain connects TRBV6-5 to TRBJ1-3, with a weak D call TRBD1 (6 bases). This CDR3 spans 12 amino acids. The germline gives CDR1 MNHEY, CDR2 SVGAGI. The V end lost 11 bases, the J end lost 3 bases, and 11 bases lay between the germline ends. The DNA for the CDR3 is TGTGCCGCAGGGGTCCTTGGAAACACCATATATTTT. Translating it yields CAAGVLGNTIYF.

The chain links TRBV7-8 to TRBJ1-5, with D possibly matching TRBD1 (5 bases). V lost 5 bases and J 2 bases, leaving 13 bases between the germline ends. CDR3 size: 15 residues. Germline assignment: CDR1 SGHVS and CDR2 FQNEAQ. CDR3 in DNA: TGTGCCAGCAGCCGGGCGGGGGGAGGCAATCAGCCCCAGCATTTT. Its translation is CASSRAGGGNQPQHF.

This clone was found a few times. Relative to the germline gene, one junction end is altered; a read error may explain this. The chain joins TRBV25-1 to TRBJ1-4, with D perhaps TRBD1 (6 bases). This CDR3 comprises 15 residues. Germline CDR1 and CDR2: MGHDK and SYGVNS. The CDR3 spells CASSELRTAKEKLFF. Here the CDR3 DNA reads TGTGCCAGCAGTGAACTCAGGACAGCTAAGGAAAAACTGTTTTTT.

The chain couples TRBV6-1 to TRBJ1-4; D perhaps matches TRBD1 (5 bases). The CDR3 loop spans 17 amino acids. Trimming pared 0 bases from V and 7 bases from J, leaving 18 bases between. Germline assignment: CDR1 MNHNS and CDR2 SASEGT. CDR3 nucleotides: TGTGCCAGCAGTGAAGCGCGTAATTCAGGGAGTGGTGAAAAACTGTTTTTT. Translation gives CASSEARNSGSGEKLFF.

This sequence joins TRBV6-2 or TRBV6-3 and TRBJ1-2; D unresolved. This CDR3 has 17 amino acids. Trimming removed 0 bases from V and 2 bases from J, with 16 bases in between. Germline V gene sequence: CDR1 MNHEY, CDR2 SVGEGT. CDR3: CASSYSMFSTANYGYTF. The CDR3 DNA follows: TGTGCCAGCAGTTACTCGATGTTCTCAACGGCAAACTATGGCTACACCTTC.

The table lists this clone with a count of one. This sequence joins TRBV19 and TRBJ2-1; D not certain. Germline CDR1 reads LNHDA; CDR2 reads SQIVND (reference sequence). The CDR3 is made up of 11 amino acids. The V gene lost 3 bases and the J gene lost 6 bases, with 3 bases spanning the gap. CDR3 DNA: TGTGCCAGTAGTATTTTCAATGAGCAGTTCTTC. This codes for CASSIFNEQFF.

This chain links TRBV6-1 with TRBJ2-7, with a tentative D call TRBD1 (6 bases). Germline assignment: CDR1 MNHNS and CDR2 SASEGT. The CDR3 runs 16 residues. Trimming took 3 bases from V and 6 from J, leaving 21 bases between them. CDR3 DNA sequence: TGTGCCAGCAGTGACACGCCCCATTCAGGGGATGGCGAGCAGTACGTC. This codes for CASSDTPHSGDGEQYV.

This chain links TRBV19 with TRBJ2-2, with D unclear. The CDR3 runs 13 residues. Germline CDR1 reads LNHDA; CDR2 reads SQIVND (reference sequence). V gave up 4 bases and J gave up 4 bases, with 7 bases separating them. DNA of the CDR3: TGTGCCAGTAGTACTGACGCCACCGGGGAGCTGTTTTTT. Its protein product is CASSTDATGELFF.

The chain combines TRBV12-3 or TRBV12-4 with TRBJ1-2; a weak D match, TRBD1 (6 bases). The CDR3 covers 13 residues. Trimming left V 5 bases short and J 6 bases short, with 13 bases between. This chain's CDR3 is CASSLWGDNGYTF. The CDR3 coding sequence is TGTGCCAGCAGTCTCTGGGGGGACAATGGCTACACCTTC.

The chain employs TRBV29-1 and TRBJ1-1; 10 positions match TRBD1. V was clipped by 6 bases and J by 5 bases; unmatched bases: 9. The CDR3 is 14 amino acids. CDR1 and CDR2 (germline): SQVTM, ANQGSEA. The CDR3: CSVNPTGGATEAFF. In DNA form, the CDR3 reads TGCAGCGTCAACCCGACAGGGGGCGCGACTGAAGCTTTCTTT.

This clone has a count of ten or more. Here the CDR3 DNA reads TGCGCCAGCAGTTTAATGGGCAGCCGAGACACCATATATTTT. Its translation is CASSLMGSRDTIYF. V and J are TRBV5-1 and TRBJ1-3; D unclear. V gave up 5 bases and J gave up 8 bases, with 17 bases separating them. Germline loops: CDR1 SGHRS, CDR2 YFSETQ. CDR3 length: 14 amino acids.

This sequence joins TRBV2 and TRBJ1-4; possibly TRBD1 for D (5 bases). The V and J ends lost 3 bases and 4 bases respectively, with 9 bases between them. CDR1 is SNHLY, CDR2 FYNNEI, per germline. The CDR3 totals 14 residues. CDR3 loop: CASSDRGYNEKLFF. Here the CDR3 DNA reads TGTGCCAGCAGTGATAGGGGTTATAATGAAAAACTGTTTTTT.

This chain connects TRBV3-1 (or the pseudogene TRBV3-2) to TRBJ1-1, with TRBD1 matching 8 bases. Germline trimming cut 3 bases from V and 4 bases from J; bases unmatched to any gene: 4. CDR3 size: 14 residues. Germline V gene lookup returns CDR1 LGHDT and CDR2 YNNKEL (reference sequence). CDR3 region: CASSHGQGGTEAFF. The CDR3 region has the DNA TGTGCCAGCAGCCATGGACAGGGAGGCACTGAAGCTTTCTTT.

The chain carries TRBV5-1 and TRBJ2-7; perhaps TRBD2 as D (6 bases). Germline CDR1 is SGHRS and CDR2 is YFSETQ. V was trimmed by 0 bases and J by 0 bases, leaving 10 bases between them. This CDR3 spans 15 amino acids. CDR3 protein: CASSLDGTLSYEQYF. As DNA, the CDR3 is TGCGCCAGCAGCTTGGATGGGACTCTCTCCTACGAGCAGTACTTC.

The chain employs TRBV7-9 and TRBJ1-1; D might be TRBD1 (6 bases). The ends were cut back, 5 bases at V and 7 bases at J, with 8 bases in the middle. The CDR3 consists of 11 residues. CDR1 is SEHNR, CDR2 FQNEAQ, per germline (reference sequence). CDR3 nucleotides: TGTGCCAGCAGCACACAGGGTGAAGCTTTCTTT. Translating it yields CASSTQGEAFF.

This clone was seen only once. The chain uses TRBV5-1 and TRBJ2-7; tentative D call: TRBD1 (5 bases). Per the germline V gene, CDR1 is SGHRS and CDR2 is YFSETQ. This CDR3 has 15 residues. V lost 0 bases to trimming and J lost 0 bases, with 10 bases between them. The CDR3 here is CASSLGNRSSYEQYF. The CDR3 bases are TGCGCCAGCAGCTTGGGTAACAGGTCCTCCTACGAGCAGTACTTC.

V gene TRBV5-1 combines with J gene TRBJ2-1; D uncertain. Germline loops: CDR1 SGHRS, CDR2 YFSETQ. The CDR3 has 16 amino acids. The V end lost 4 bases, the J end lost 0 bases, and 14 bases lay between the germline ends. The CDR3: CASSQSAPGSYNEQFF. In DNA, the CDR3 is TGCGCCAGCAGCCAGAGCGCGCCCGGCTCCTACAATGAGCAGTTCTTC.

The chain recombines TRBV10-3 with TRBJ1-2, with D maybe TRBD1 (5 bases). The CDR3 sequence is 14 residues long. Germline V CDR1 and CDR2: ENHRY, SYGVKD. V lost 4 bases, J lost 3 bases, and 12 bases lay in between. CDR3 sequence: CAISAPGGYYGYTF. The CDR3, as DNA: TGTGCCATCAGTGCGCCGGGGGGGTACTATGGCTACACCTTC.